A single sample is the source of the 20 T cell receptor beta chains below, sequenced in a study of T cell responses to AZD1222 COVID-19 vaccine. The method was immunoSEQ multiplex PCR; TCRdb's version includes in-frame clones alone and lacks a portion of them. The sample holds about 150,000 clones, about nine tenths seen once. Sequenced material: peripheral blood, taken 28 days after the second AZD1222 dose. The receptors shown here come from an adult who received the AZD1222 COVID-19 vaccine.

The chain uses TRBV30 and TRBJ1-1, with TRBD1 identical over 10 bases. V trimming: 4 bases; J trimming: 6 bases; junction bases outside the gene matches: 11. Germline V gene sequence: CDR1 GTSNPN, CDR2 SVGIG (reference sequence). There are 15 residues in the CDR3. Written as DNA, the CDR3 is TGTGCCTGGAACATCAAGACAGGGGGCTTCGCTGAAGCTTTCTTT. This translates into CAWNIKTGGFAEAFF. Looking up the rest from reference TRBV30 and TRBJ1-1 gives the full variable domain: SQTIHQWPATLVQPVGSPLSLECTVEGTSNPNLYWYRQAAGRGLQLLFYSVGIGQISSEVPQNLSASRPQDRQFILSSKKLLLSDSGFYLCAWNIKTGGFAEAFFGQGTRLTVV.

This chain uses TRBV3-1 (or the pseudogene TRBV3-2) with TRBJ1-1, with 8 bases matching TRBD1. The V and J ends lost 0 bases and 0 bases, in that order; junction bases with no gene match: 9. The CDR3 spans 18 residues. Germline values: CDR1 LGHDT, CDR2 YNNKEL (reference sequence). The CDR3 nucleotides read TGTGCCAGCAGCCAAGAATCCAGGGGGCATTTCCTGAACACTGAAGCTTTCTTT. It translates to CASSQESRGHFLNTEAFF.

This rearrangement joins TRBV7-9 to TRBJ1-4, with TRBD1 matching 9 bases. The CDR3 is made up of 14 amino acids. CDR1 and CDR2 (germline): SEHNR, FQNEAQ (reference sequence). Trimming took 5 bases from V and 5 from J; bases not matched to a gene: 3. The CDR3: CASSAQGANEKLFF. CDR3 DNA sequence: TGTGCCAGCAGCGCACAGGGGGCGAATGAAAAACTGTTTTTT.

This chain joins TRBV30 and TRBJ2-1; 15 bases align to TRBD2. Looked up from germline, CDR1 is GTSNPN and CDR2 is SVGIG (reference sequence). V lost 4 bases to trimming and J lost 6 bases; unmatched junction nucleotides: 10. This CDR3 has 17 residues. CDR3 residues: CAWNGLAGGFKVNEQFF. The CDR3 bases are TGTGCCTGGAATGGACTAGCGGGGGGGTTCAAAGTCAATGAGCAGTTCTTC.

This chain links TRBV3-1 (or the pseudogene TRBV3-2) with TRBJ2-3; 8 nucleotides match TRBD2. V shed 0 bases and J 0 bases; nucleotides not matched to a gene: 5. The germline CDR1 and CDR2 sequences are LGHDT and YNNKEL (reference sequence). This CDR3 has 17 residues. CDR3 DNA: TGTGCCAGCAGCCAAGATGTAGCGGGAACTAGCACAGATACGCAGTATTTT. Its protein product is CASSQDVAGTSTDTQYF.

The chain recombines TRBV6-2 or TRBV6-3 with TRBJ1-3, with D maybe TRBD1 (5 bases). The germline V gene has CDR1 MNHEY and CDR2 SVGEGT. V gave up 5 bases and J gave up 3 bases, with 11 bases separating them. CDR3 length: 14 residues. The CDR3 DNA sequence: TGTGCCAGCAGTCGCGGAGGGGTTGGAAACACCATATATTTT. Its translation: CASSRGGVGNTIYF.

V is TRBV20-1 and J is TRBJ1-5; 7 bases agree with TRBD1. This CDR3 is 15 amino acids long. V shed 3 bases and J 1 base; nucleotides not matched to a gene: 6. Germline V gene lookup returns CDR1 DFQATT and CDR2 SNEGSKA (reference sequence). In DNA, the CDR3 is TGCAGTGCTAGTACTACAGGGGCGAGCAATCAGCCCCAGCATTTT. Encoded protein: CSASTTGASNQPQHF.

CDR3 coding DNA: TGTGCCAGTAGTCTAAGGGATGGCTACACCTTC. Protein: CASSLRDGYTF. This chain uses TRBV19 with TRBJ1-2; D is unresolved. Germline V lookup: CDR1 LNHDA, CDR2 SQIVND (reference sequence). The CDR3 is 11 amino acids. Trimming stripped 5 bases from V and 6 bases from J, with 7 bases between. Full variable domain (outside the CDR3, taken from reference TRBV19 and TRBJ1-2): DGGITQSPKYLFRKEGQNVTLSCEQNLNHDAMYWYRQDPGQGLRLIYYSQIVNDFQKGDIAEGYSVSREKKESFPLTVTSAQKNPTAFYLCASSLRDGYTFGSGTRLTVV.

This clone appeared a single time. The V and J genes are TRBV15 and TRBJ1-5, with no clear D. Germline CDR1 and CDR2: LNHNV and YYDKDF (reference sequence). The CDR3 is made up of 17 amino acids. Deletions cut 3 bases from V and 1 base from J, with 16 bases between. The CDR3 spells CATSRRHLSVSNQPQHF. In nucleotides, the CDR3 is TGTGCCACCAGCAGGAGACACCTTTCAGTGAGCAATCAGCCCCAGCATTTT.

This sequence joins TRBV7-2 and TRBJ2-3; D perhaps matches TRBD2 (6 bases). The CDR3 runs 16 residues. From germline, CDR1 is SGHTA and CDR2 FQGNSA. The V and J ends lost 5 bases and 5 bases respectively, with 20 bases between them. DNA of the CDR3: TGTGCCAGCAGCCTTGGTCCCCGGCAGGGAGGAGATACGCAGTATTTT. Its protein product is CASSLGPRQGGDTQYF.

Only a few counts were recorded for this clone. The rearrangement joins TRBV9 to TRBJ1-6, with D uncertain. The CDR3 contains 17 residues. From germline, CDR1 is SGDLS and CDR2 YYNGEE. V gave up 0 bases and J gave up 6 bases, with 16 bases separating them. CDR3 nucleotides: TGTGCCAGCAGCGTAGCCCCGATTTTTCAGACTAATTCACCCCTCCACTTT. The encoded protein is CASSVAPIFQTNSPLHF.

As for this clone: A junction boundary mismatches the germline segment, possibly from a read error. The J gene is TRBJ2-1, the V gene TRBV9, with 9 positions matching TRBD1. CDR3 length equals 13 residues. Germline CDR1 is SGDLS and CDR2 is YYNGEE. The CDR3 loop is CASSVVGGTGMVF. The CDR3 bases are TGTGCCAGCAGCGTAGTAGGAGGGACAGGGATGGTCTTC.

The chain links TRBV11-2 to TRBJ1-4; D is unclear. The germline V and J ends were trimmed by 5 bases and 8 bases, with 18 bases remaining between them. Germline-derived CDR1 and CDR2 are SGHAT and FQNNGV. The CDR3 sequence is 15 residues long. The CDR3 is CASSHSAGLGEKLFF. The CDR3 nucleotides read TGTGCCAGCAGCCACTCGGCGGGCCTCGGGGAAAAACTGTTTTTT.

The rearrangement links TRBV30 to TRBJ1-1; D is unresolved. CDR3 length equals 11 residues. Trimming removed 1 base from V and 6 bases from J, with 6 bases in between. CDR1 is GTSNPN and CDR2 is SVGIG in the germline V gene (reference sequence). The CDR3 bases are TGTGCCTGGAGTGGGGTTGCTGAAGCTTTCTTT. Its protein product is CAWSGVAEAFF.

V usage is TRBV7-2 and J usage is TRBJ1-4, with D tentatively TRBD1 (5 bases). The CDR3 runs to 15 residues. Germline V lookup: CDR1 SGHTA, CDR2 FQGNSA. The V and J ends lost 5 bases and 5 bases respectively, with 15 bases between them. The CDR3 DNA is TGTGCCAGCAGCAACGACGGGGCCGAGAATGAAAAACTGTTTTTT. Translating it yields CASSNDGAENEKLFF. The full variable domain, completed using reference TRBV7-2 and TRBJ1-4, is GAGVSQSPSNKVTEKGKDVELRCDPISGHTALYWYRQSLGQGLEFLIYFQGNSAPDKSGLPSDRFSAERTGGSVSTLTIQRTQQEDSAVYLCASSNDGAENEKLFFGSGTQLSVL.

The V gene is TRBV18, the J gene TRBJ1-1; tentative D call: TRBD1 (5 bases). This CDR3 spans 13 amino acids. V was cut by 3 bases and J by 6 bases, with 11 bases left in between. Germline loops: CDR1 KGHSH, CDR2 LQKENI. The CDR3 region has the DNA TGTGCCAGCTCACCGGGGGGGGGAGCTGAAGCTTTCTTT. The encoded protein is CASSPGGGAEAFF. The complete variable domain, with remaining parts taken from reference TRBV18 and TRBJ1-1, reads NAGVMQNPRHLVRRRGQEARLRCSPMKGHSHVYWYRQLPEEGLKFMVYLQKENIIDESGMPKERFSAEFPKEGPSILRIQQVVRGDSAAYFCASSPGGGAEAFFGQGTRLTVV.

The chain recombines TRBV2 with TRBJ2-7; a possible D gene is TRBD1 (5 bases). Trimming removed 5 bases from V and 6 bases from J, with 17 bases in between. Germline lookup yields CDR1 SNHLY and CDR2 FYNNEI. The CDR3 sequence is 14 residues long. Here the CDR3 DNA reads TGTGCCAGCAGTCAACAGACAGTCACGGGCGAGCAGTACTTC. Translating it yields CASSQQTVTGEQYF.

This clone appeared a single time. The V call is TRBV9, the J call TRBJ1-2; D may be TRBD1 (6 bases). The V and J ends lost 4 bases and 3 bases respectively, with 16 bases between them. CDR3 length: 15 amino acids. Per the germline V gene, CDR1 is SGDLS and CDR2 is YYNGEE. The CDR3 here is CASSQGTPRDYGYTF. CDR3 in DNA: TGTGCCAGCAGCCAGGGGACACCCCGAGACTATGGCTACACCTTC.

This clone was recorded once. V gene TRBV2 combines with J gene TRBJ1-5; D unresolved. Trimming took off 7 bases at V and 4 bases at J, with 11 bases between the two ends. CDR1 and CDR2 (germline): SNHLY, FYNNEI. The length of the CDR3 is 13 residues. The CDR3 reads CASTRVQNQPQHF. The DNA of the CDR3 is TGTGCCAGCACCCGGGTCCAAAATCAGCCCCAGCATTTT.

The count of this clone is one. The chain couples TRBV7-9 to TRBJ1-4, with 7 positions matching TRBD1. V lost 4 bases, J lost 7 bases, and 3 bases stayed unmatched. The germline gives CDR1 SEHNR, CDR2 FQNEAQ (reference sequence). The CDR3 sequence is 13 residues long. CDR3 loop: CASSSGGTEKLFF. In DNA, the CDR3 is TGTGCCAGCAGCTCAGGGGGTACTGAAAAACTGTTTTTT. Drawing the rest from reference TRBV7-9 and TRBJ1-4, the complete variable domain is DTGVSQNPRHKITKRGQNVTFRCDPISEHNRLYWYRQTLGQGPEFLTYFQNEAQLEKSRLLSDRFSAERPKGSFSTLEIQRTEQGDSAMYLCASSSGGTEKLFFGSGTQLSVL.